A single sample gave rise to the 6 T cell receptor beta chains below, sequenced in a study of Graves' ophthalmopathy and Graves' hyperthyroidism. Scientists amplified the TCR beta CDR3 regions from RNA transcripts. The first-round RT-PCR employed HTBI primers together with the Qiagen OneStep RT-PCR kit. A multiplex PCR was then performed as the second round. TCRdb fed the multiplex PCR reads into MiXCR, producing one record per CDR3 protein. This sample yields over 500,000 distinct CDR3 sequences, of which about 24% are seen a single time; roughly 6.9% belongs to the top ten. Specimen: peripheral blood. The receptors were gathered from a woman aged 18-30 years with stable Graves' hyperthyroidism. Some clones in this sample may be carry-over from other donors' samples.

In the case of this clonotype: The germline gene is not matched at one end of the junction; a read error may be the cause. The chain employs TRBV20-1 and TRBJ2-7; no firm D call. The CDR3 consists of 16 residues. CDR1 and CDR2 (germline): DFQATT, SNEGSKA (reference sequence). The DNA of the CDR3 is TGCAGTGCTAGAGATCGGGCCGGCCCCAGGAACTACGAGCAGCACTTC. The encoded protein is CSARDRAGPRNYEQHF.

This clonotype was detected only a few times. The chain recombines TRBV5-1 with TRBJ1-6, with a possible D match to TRBD1 (5 bases). CDR1 is SGHRS, CDR2 YFSETQ, per germline. V was shortened by 4 bases and J by 8 bases, with 16 bases between the two germline ends. The CDR3 has 15 residues. The CDR3 DNA follows: TGCGCCAGCAGCCCCAGCTGGGACGAGTATTCACCCCTCCACTTT. It is translated as CASSPSWDEYSPLHF. Using reference TRBV5-1 and TRBJ1-6 for the parts outside the CDR3, the full variable domain is KAGVTQTPRYLIKTRGQQVTLSCSPISGHRSVSWYQQTPGQGLQFLFEYFSETQRNKGNFPGRFSGRQFSNSRSEMNVSTLELGDSALYLCASSPSWDEYSPLHFGNGTRLTVT.

The chain couples TRBV6-1 to TRBJ2-2; the D gene is possibly TRBD2 (6 bases). CDR1 is MNHNS, CDR2 SASEGT, per germline. Trimming cost V 7 bases and J 3 bases, with 15 bases left between them. The CDR3 is made up of 15 amino acids. CDR3 in DNA: TGTGCCAGCACGCGAGGGGACTTGCACACCGGGGAGCTGTTTTTT. This gives the protein CASTRGDLHTGELFF.

The rearrangement joins TRBV3-1 to TRBJ2-5; D possibly corresponds to TRBD2 (6 bases). Germline-derived CDR1 and CDR2 are LGHDT and YNNKEL (reference sequence). This CDR3 has 18 amino acids. The V and J ends lost 0 bases and 3 bases respectively, with 20 bases between them. The CDR3 DNA follows: TGTGCCAGCAGCCAAGATCTCGGGGCGGGGCGGATTGAAGAGACCCAGTACTTC. It codes for CASSQDLGAGRIEETQYF.

This clonotype was counted between two and nine times. The CDR3 reads CASSFRTGTEAFF. The DNA of the CDR3 is TGTGCCAGCAGTTTCCGGACAGGCACTGAAGCTTTCTTT. The rearrangement joins TRBV12-3 or TRBV12-4 to TRBJ1-1; 7 nucleotides align to TRBD1. There are 13 residues in the CDR3. The trim removed 3 bases at V and 4 bases at J, leaving 2 bases unmatched.

This clonotype was detected ten times or more. The CDR3 loop reads CASSEQRGANSPLHF. CDR3 sequence (DNA): TGTGCCAGCAGTGAACAGCGGGGAGCGAATTCACCCCTCCACTTT. V is TRBV6-1 and J is TRBJ1-6; D not certain. V lost 2 bases, J lost 7 bases, and 12 bases lay in between. CDR3 length: 15 residues. CDR1 and CDR2 (germline): MNHNS, SASEGT.